This entry describes one T cell receptor beta chain. The entry originates in a study of control samples from healthy donors and cancer patients. Measured with immunoSEQ multiplex PCR; TCRdb has only the in-frame clones, and not every one. Of about 150,000 clones listed, roughly 93% were seen once; the top ten hold around 2.2%. Germline assignment: CDR1 ENHRY and CDR2 SYGVKD. The CDR3 contains 14 residues. Between the trimmed V and J ends, which lost 10 bases and 1 base, there was a span of 17 bases. The V gene is TRBV10-3, the J gene TRBJ2-7, with a weak D call TRBD2 (6 bases). Source material: blood. The sequence was obtained from a man aged 45-60 years in good health. CDR3 in DNA: TGTGCCACAAAATCGGCGGGATCTTCCTACGAGCAGTACTTC. Its protein product is CATKSAGSSYEQYF.